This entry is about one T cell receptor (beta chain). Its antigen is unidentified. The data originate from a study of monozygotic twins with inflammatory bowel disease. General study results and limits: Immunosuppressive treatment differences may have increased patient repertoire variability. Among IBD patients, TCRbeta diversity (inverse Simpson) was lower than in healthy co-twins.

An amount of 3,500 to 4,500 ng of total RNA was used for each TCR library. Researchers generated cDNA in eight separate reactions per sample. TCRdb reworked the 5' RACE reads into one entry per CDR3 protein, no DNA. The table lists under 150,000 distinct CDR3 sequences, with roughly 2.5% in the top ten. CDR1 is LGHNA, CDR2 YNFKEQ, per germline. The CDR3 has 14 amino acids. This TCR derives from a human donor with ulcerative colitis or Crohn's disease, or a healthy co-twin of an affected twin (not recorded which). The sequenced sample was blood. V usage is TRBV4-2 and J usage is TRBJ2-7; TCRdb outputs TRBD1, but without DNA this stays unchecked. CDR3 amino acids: CASSHVKGRYEQDF.